This T cell receptor (beta chain) is drawn from a study of shared clonotypes between healthy human individuals. For the study at large: Per donor, CD8 memory used one plate, CD8 naive used two, CD4 memory used three and CD4 naive used three.

V was shortened by 2 bases and J by 2 bases, with 12 bases between the two germline ends. The CDR3 extends over 15 amino acids. Germline values: CDR1 MNHEY, CDR2 SVGAGI. As for this clone: Its antigen is not known. In the same sample, other DNA sequences code for this CDR3.

Naive CD8 cells were CD45RO-negative, positively selected for CCR7, excluding terminally differentiated effector memory CD45RA+ cells. General study points: Naive subsets, compared against memory subsets, generally had larger estimated richness values.

The data were produced by immunoSEQ multiplex PCR, yet TCRdb's version contains in-frame clones alone and is incomplete. The sample shows millions of clones, about 95% of them seen only once. The gene calls are TRBV6-5 and TRBJ1-2; tentative D call: TRBD1 (6 bases). Sequenced sample: naive CD8+ T cells sorted from blood. This sequence was found in a man between 18 and 35 years old in good health. CDR3 sequence reads: CASSYTPTGNYGYTF. In DNA, the CDR3 is TGTGCCAGCAGTTACACCCCCACAGGGAACTATGGCTACACCTTC.